This T cell receptor (beta chain) was sequenced in a study of blood T cell repertoires in COVID-19. Study-wide background: Samples came from the United States, Italy and Spain, spanning acute and convalescent COVID-19. The cDNA or gDNA used as material had been derived from T cells, B-cell-depleted T cells, or PBMCs.

Source study methods: Reference gene primer amplification in the assay estimated nucleated cell counts. The table came from immunoSEQ multiplex PCR; TCRdb's copy has only in-frame clones and leaves some out. The V and J calls and clone size are taken from that table; D and trimming were inferred from the DNA. The sample comprises around 100,000 clones, approximately 92% of which are singletons, and approximately 29% rests with the top ten. The germline CDR1 and CDR2 sequences are SGHVS and FQNEAQ. There are 15 residues in the CDR3. J was trimmed by 6 bases and V by 5 bases; bases with no gene match: 5.

This chain joins TRBV7-8 and TRBJ2-1; TRBD2 aligns across 12 bases. This clonotype originated in a woman older than 75 with acute or convalescent COVID-19. Input material: peripheral blood. CDR3 loop: CASSPLAGGGNEQFF. The CDR3 DNA is TGTGCCAGCAGCCCTCTAGCGGGGGGGGGCAATGAGCAGTTCTTC.